This passage covers 19 T cell receptor beta chains from one sample sequenced in a study of CD8+CD57+ T cells in acquired aplastic anemia. The patients chosen for sequencing had shown expansion of CD8+CD57+ cells (detected by flow cytometry). The template used for profiling TCR beta VDJ and CDR3 was genomic DNA. TCRdb processed the reads anew with MiXCR; each CDR3 protein has one entry. Of about 160,000 distinct CDR3 sequences listed, 40% to 55% are singletons. The specimen sequenced was sorted CD4+, CD8+, or CD8+CD57+ T cells (not recorded which) from PBMCs. The receptors derive from a human donor with aplastic anemia.

DNA of the CDR3: TGCGCCAGCAGCTTTAAGGGACAGGGGGGAACTGAAGCTTTCTTT. It encodes CASSFKGQGGTEAFF. The genes are TRBV5-1 and TRBJ1-1; 11 nucleotides agree with TRBD1. Trimming removed 2 bases from V and 5 bases from J; junction bases left unmatched: 5. The CDR3 totals 15 residues. Germline V gene data show CDR1 as SGHRS and CDR2 as YFSETQ.

This clonotype showed up many times. The chain recombines TRBV5-1 with TRBJ2-1, with 8 bases aligning to TRBD1. The V and J ends lost 1 base and 6 bases, in that order; junction bases with no gene match: 3. The CDR3 totals 14 residues. Germline V CDR1 and CDR2: SGHRS, YFSETQ. CDR3 loop: CASSLRQGLNEQFF. CDR3 DNA sequence: TGCGCCAGCAGCTTGCGACAGGGGCTCAATGAGCAGTTCTTC.

The V and J genes are TRBV7-2 and TRBJ2-1; D is possibly TRBD2 (6 bases). The CDR3 covers 15 residues. The V gene's germline CDR1 is SGHTA and CDR2 FQGNSA. The ends were cut back, 3 bases at V and 5 bases at J, with 14 bases in the middle. The CDR3 nucleotides read TGTGCCAGCAGCTTGGCCGCGGGGTCGGACAATGAGCAGTTCTTC. This encodes CASSLAAGSDNEQFF.

The genes are TRBV7-9 and TRBJ1-5; 7 nucleotides align to TRBD1. V dropped 5 bases and J dropped 5; count of bases not matched to a gene: 3. CDR1 is SEHNR and CDR2 is FQNEAQ in the germline V gene (reference sequence). This CDR3 comprises 13 residues. The CDR3 DNA reads as TGTGCCAGCAGCGACGACAGGGATCAGCCCCAGCATTTT. Amino acid sequence: CASSDDRDQPQHF. The variable domain in full, with the rest retrieved from reference TRBV7-9 and TRBJ1-5, is DTGVSQNPRHKITKRGQNVTFRCDPISEHNRLYWYRQTLGQGPEFLTYFQNEAQLEKSRLLSDRFSAERPKGSFSTLEIQRTEQGDSAMYLCASSDDRDQPQHFGDGTRLSIL.

The chain links TRBV10-3 to TRBJ2-1; D is possibly TRBD2 (5 bases). Germline CDR1 and CDR2: ENHRY and SYGVKD. CDR3 length: 17 amino acids. V lost 10 bases, J lost 0 bases, and 22 bases lay in between. As DNA, the CDR3 is TGTGCCACACGGGCCCAAGGACTCTCCCACTCCTACAATGAGCAGTTCTTC. This sequence encodes CATRAQGLSHSYNEQFF.

This clonotype was recorded many times. This chain links TRBV6-1 with TRBJ1-3; TRBD1 matches at 10 bases. Germline loops: CDR1 MNHNS, CDR2 SASEGT. This CDR3 comprises 14 residues. The J segment lost 4 bases and the V segment lost 5 bases, leaving 2 bases of the junction unmatched. CDR3 protein: CASSRQGAGNTIYF. The CDR3 nucleotides read TGTGCCAGCAGTCGACAGGGGGCGGGAAACACCATATATTTT.

The chain joins TRBV4-1 to TRBJ2-7; TRBD1 is a possible D gene (5 bases). V was pared by 0 bases and J by 2 bases, with 11 bases between. In germline, CDR1 is MGHRA, CDR2 YSYEKL. CDR3 length: 15 amino acids. The chain's CDR3 is CASSQERTSAYEQYV. As DNA, the CDR3 is TGCGCCAGCAGCCAAGAGAGGACATCTGCCTACGAGCAGTACGTC.

Of note for this clonotype: A much larger clone is a single base away; this may be a read error. This sequence joins TRBV11-2 and TRBJ2-1, with a possible D match to TRBD2 (5 bases). Germline CDR1 and CDR2: SGHAT and FQNNGV. The CDR3 sequence is 15 residues long. V lost 6 bases to trimming and J lost 6 bases, with 18 bases between them. The CDR3 coding sequence is TGTGCCAGCAGAGAGGGCCCGGGCATGCCCAATGAGCAGTTCTTC. It encodes CASREGPGMPNEQFF. Variable domain in full (rest from reference TRBV11-2 and TRBJ2-1): EAGVAQSPRYKIIEKRQSVAFWCNPISGHATLYWYQQILGQGPKLLIQFQNNGVVDDSQLPKDRFSAERLKGVDSTLKIQPAKLEDSAVYLCASREGPGMPNEQFFGPGTRLTVL.

This clonotype came up a few times. The gene calls are TRBV24-1 and TRBJ2-3; D is uncertain. V was clipped by 8 bases and J by 2 bases, with 7 bases between them. Germline CDR1 and CDR2: KGHDR and SFDVKD. This CDR3 is built from 12 residues. CDR3 loop: CATKDVTDTQYF. DNA for the CDR3: TGTGCCACCAAGGATGTCACAGATACGCAGTATTTT.

There are many counts of this clonotype. V gene TRBV5-1 combines with J gene TRBJ2-5; D ambiguous. This CDR3 has 15 residues. The germline V and J ends were trimmed by 0 bases and 5 bases, with 14 bases remaining between them. The V gene's germline CDR1 is SGHRS and CDR2 YFSETQ. CDR3 sequence: CASSLGSADWETQYF. Here the CDR3 DNA reads TGCGCCAGCAGCTTGGGTTCGGCGGATTGGGAGACCCAGTACTTC.

This chain uses TRBV9 with TRBJ2-1, with 11 bases identical to TRBD1. With V trimmed by 4 bases and J by 6 bases, 3 bases remained unmatched. CDR1 is SGDLS and CDR2 is YYNGEE in the germline V gene. The CDR3 runs to 14 residues. CDR3 coding DNA: TGTGCCAGCAGCCCCGGGACAGGGGGCAATGAGCAGTTCTTC. This gives the protein CASSPGTGGNEQFF.

This clonotype was seen at least ten times. V usage is TRBV11-2 and J usage is TRBJ2-4; D is unclear. V was shortened by 1 base and J by 0 bases, with 10 bases between the two germline ends. This CDR3 has 16 residues. Looked up from germline, CDR1 is SGHAT and CDR2 is FQNNGV. The CDR3 nucleotides are TGTGCCAGCAGCTTAGTTACAGACCTAGCCAAAAACATTCAGTACTTC. Amino acids: CASSLVTDLAKNIQYF.

The sample holds many counts of this clonotype. V usage is TRBV7-9 and J usage is TRBJ1-4, with D unresolved. V lost 2 bases and J lost 6, with 7 bases in between. The CDR3 extends over 13 amino acids. CDR1 and CDR2 (germline): SEHNR, FQNEAQ (reference sequence). CDR3 loop: CASSLRGDEKLFF. The CDR3 DNA is TGTGCCAGCAGCTTACGCGGGGATGAAAAACTGTTTTTT.

The J gene is TRBJ2-5, the V gene TRBV7-9, with 7 nucleotides matching TRBD1. Germline CDR1 and CDR2: SEHNR and FQNEAQ (reference sequence). CDR3 length equals 14 residues. The ends lost 5 bases at V and 9 bases at J; junction bases unmatched: 12. Here the CDR3 DNA reads TGTGCCAGCAGCATAAGACAGGGTGGGCAGCCCCAGTACTTC. This translates into CASSIRQGGQPQYF.

This clonotype was counted ten times or more. This CDR3 reads CAISGGGTLETQYF. The CDR3 DNA reads as TGTGCCATCAGTGGGGGGGGGACTCTAGAGACCCAGTACTTC. The chain couples TRBV10-3 to TRBJ2-5; TRBD2 agrees at 7 bases. Germline assignment: CDR1 ENHRY and CDR2 SYGVKD. The V gene end was trimmed by 4 bases and the J gene end by 4 bases; junction bases not matched to a gene: 6. The CDR3 runs 14 residues.

The chain uses TRBV4-2 and TRBJ1-2; TRBD1 aligns across 7 bases. The length of the CDR3 is 13 residues. The ends lost 5 bases at V and 4 bases at J; junction bases unmatched: 4. Germline V gene lookup returns CDR1 LGHNA and CDR2 YNFKEQ. The CDR3 coding sequence is TGTGCCAGCAGCAGGGACAGTTTCTATGGCTACACCTTC. Residues: CASSRDSFYGYTF.

The chain uses TRBV20-1 and TRBJ1-2; the D is unclear. The CDR3 totals 17 residues. Germline V lookup: CDR1 DFQATT, CDR2 SNEGSKA (reference sequence). The germline V and J ends were trimmed by 1 base and 0 bases, with 18 bases remaining between them. The CDR3 protein is CSARGPRVGPSNYGYTF. Here the CDR3 DNA reads TGCAGTGCTAGAGGTCCTAGGGTAGGGCCATCTAACTATGGCTACACCTTC.

V gene TRBV19 combines with J gene TRBJ2-3; no definite D call. Trimming removed 7 bases from V and 3 bases from J, with 11 bases in between. The CDR3 contains 13 residues. CDR1 LNHDA and CDR2 SQIVND come from the germline V gene (reference sequence). The CDR3 is CASNMVVTDTQYF. CDR3 nucleotides: TGTGCCAGTAATATGGTGGTAACAGATACGCAGTATTTT.

This clonotype has a handful of counts. This sequence joins TRBV29-1 and TRBJ1-5; TRBD1 matches 7 bases. With V trimmed by 0 bases and J by 6 bases, 5 bases remained unmatched. Germline-derived CDR1 and CDR2 are SQVTM and ANQGSEA. The CDR3 totals 14 residues. CDR3: CSVEDRGERQPQHF. CDR3 DNA: TGCAGCGTTGAAGACAGGGGGGAACGTCAGCCCCAGCATTTT.